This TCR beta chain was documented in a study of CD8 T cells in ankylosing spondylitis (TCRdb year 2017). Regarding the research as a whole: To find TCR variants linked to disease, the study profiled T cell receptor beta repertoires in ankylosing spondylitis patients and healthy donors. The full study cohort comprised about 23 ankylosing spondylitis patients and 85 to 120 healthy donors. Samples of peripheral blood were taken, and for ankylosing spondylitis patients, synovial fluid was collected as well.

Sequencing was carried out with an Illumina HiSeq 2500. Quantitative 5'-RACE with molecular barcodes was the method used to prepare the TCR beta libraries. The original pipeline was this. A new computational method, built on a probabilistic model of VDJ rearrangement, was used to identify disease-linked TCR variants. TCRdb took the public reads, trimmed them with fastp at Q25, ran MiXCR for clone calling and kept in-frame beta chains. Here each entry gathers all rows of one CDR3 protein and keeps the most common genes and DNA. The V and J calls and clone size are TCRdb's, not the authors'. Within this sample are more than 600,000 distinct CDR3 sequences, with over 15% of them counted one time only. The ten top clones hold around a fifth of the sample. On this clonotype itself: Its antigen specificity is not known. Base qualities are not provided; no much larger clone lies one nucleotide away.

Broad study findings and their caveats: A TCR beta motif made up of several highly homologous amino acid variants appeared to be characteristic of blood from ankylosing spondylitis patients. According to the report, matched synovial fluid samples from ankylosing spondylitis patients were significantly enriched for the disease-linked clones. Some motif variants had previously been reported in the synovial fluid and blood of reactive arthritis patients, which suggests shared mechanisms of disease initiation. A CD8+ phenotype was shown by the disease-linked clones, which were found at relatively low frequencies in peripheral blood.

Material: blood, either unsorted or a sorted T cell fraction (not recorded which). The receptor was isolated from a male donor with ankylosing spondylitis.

For the CDR3, the sequence is CASSPEWPPDRGYYGYTF. The DNA is as follows: TGTGCCAGCAGCCCCGAATGGCCCCCGGACAGGGGGTACTATGGCTACACCTTC. The sequence links TRBV4-2 to TRBJ1-2, with TRBD1 identical over 10 junction bases. V has 4 bases trimmed and J has 3 bases trimmed; junction bases matching no gene number 14. From the cysteine through the phenylalanine, the CDR3 covers 18 amino acids. The entry retains the CDR3 DNA only, 54 bases that are in frame from base 1. CDR1 LGHNA and CDR2 YNFKEQ were looked up in the germline V gene.